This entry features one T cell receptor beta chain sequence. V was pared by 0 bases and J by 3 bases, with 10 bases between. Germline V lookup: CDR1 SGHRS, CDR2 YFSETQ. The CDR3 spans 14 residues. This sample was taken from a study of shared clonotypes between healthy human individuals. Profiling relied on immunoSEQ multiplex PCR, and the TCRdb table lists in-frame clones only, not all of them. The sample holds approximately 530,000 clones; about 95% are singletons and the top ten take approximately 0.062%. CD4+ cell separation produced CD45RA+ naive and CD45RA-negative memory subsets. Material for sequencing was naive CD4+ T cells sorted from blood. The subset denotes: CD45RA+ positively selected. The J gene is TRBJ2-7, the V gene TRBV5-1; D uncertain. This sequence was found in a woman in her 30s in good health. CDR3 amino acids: CASSLGDVGYEQYF. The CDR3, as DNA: TGCGCCAGCAGCTTGGGCGACGTGGGCTACGAGCAGTACTTC.